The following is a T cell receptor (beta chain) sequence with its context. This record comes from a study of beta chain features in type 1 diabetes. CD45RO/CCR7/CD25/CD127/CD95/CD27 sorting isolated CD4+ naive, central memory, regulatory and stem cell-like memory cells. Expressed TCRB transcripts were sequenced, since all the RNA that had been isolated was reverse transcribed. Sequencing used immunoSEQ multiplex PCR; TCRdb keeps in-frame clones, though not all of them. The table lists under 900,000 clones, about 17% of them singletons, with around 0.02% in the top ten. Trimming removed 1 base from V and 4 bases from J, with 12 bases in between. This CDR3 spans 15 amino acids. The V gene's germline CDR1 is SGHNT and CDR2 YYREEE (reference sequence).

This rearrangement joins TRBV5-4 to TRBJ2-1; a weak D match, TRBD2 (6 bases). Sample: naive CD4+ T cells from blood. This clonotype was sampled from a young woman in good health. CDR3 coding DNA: TGTGCCAGCAGCTTGTTTAGCGGAAAGTACAATGAGCAGTTCTTC. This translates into CASSLFSGKYNEQFF.